This T cell receptor (beta chain) was retrieved from a study of PD-L1 blockade in urothelial cancer. This CDR3 has 14 amino acids. CDR1 and CDR2 from the germline V gene are SQVTM and ANQGSEA. V trimming: 5 bases; J trimming: 6 bases; junction bases outside the gene matches: 8. The investigators introduced synthetic TCR analog templates into each PCR as spikes. Repertoires were generated with immunoSEQ multiplex PCR, while TCRdb's copy carries only in-frame clones and drops some. Among tens of thousands of clones listed, roughly 80% were seen once. Here the sequenced sample was PBMCs, taken around atezolizumab (anti-PD-L1) treatment. This sequence was found in a man in his 70s with urothelial cancer. V usage is TRBV29-1 and J usage is TRBJ2-2, with 8 positions matching TRBD1. In DNA form, the CDR3 reads TGCAGCGTTAGGGCAGGGGGCCGAGCCGGGGAGCTGTTTTTT. Translated: CSVRAGGRAGELFF.